The 29 T cell receptor beta chains below were found in one sample sequenced in a study of T cells after yellow fever vaccination. TCRdb analysed the 5' RACE reads with MiXCR anew, one entry per CDR3 protein. The data show a few hundred thousand distinct CDR3 sequences, 18% seen once. Source: PBMCs, taken before the yellow fever booster vaccination. These receptors all come from a man aged 18 to 29 who received the YFV17D yellow fever vaccine.

This clonotype was recorded a few times. The chain couples TRBV19 to TRBJ1-5; no clear D. The CDR3 has 14 amino acids. Trimming cost V 4 bases and J 0 bases, with 7 bases left between them. The germline gives CDR1 LNHDA, CDR2 SQIVND (reference sequence). CDR3 DNA: TGTGCCAGTAGTAAAGATTATAGCAATCAGCCCCAGCATTTT. Encoded protein: CASSKDYSNQPQHF.

The chain has TRBV7-2 and TRBJ2-3, with a weak D call TRBD2 (7 bases). The CDR3 is made up of 14 amino acids. The germline CDR1 and CDR2 sequences are SGHTA and FQGNSA. Trimming cost V 1 base and J 6 bases, with 11 bases left between them. CDR3 bases: TGTGCCAGCAGCTTAGAACAGGGAGGGGATACGCAGTATTTT. Protein product: CASSLEQGGDTQYF. Variable domain in full (rest from reference TRBV7-2 and TRBJ2-3): GAGVSQSPSNKVTEKGKDVELRCDPISGHTALYWYRQSLGQGLEFLIYFQGNSAPDKSGLPSDRFSAERTGGSVSTLTIQRTQQEDSAVYLCASSLEQGGDTQYFGPGTRLTVL.

The chain's CDR3 is CASSPERTGSETQYF. The CDR3 bases are TGTGCCAGCAGCCCAGAACGGACAGGGAGTGAGACCCAGTACTTC. The chain joins TRBV5-6 to TRBJ2-5; 8 nucleotides agree with TRBD1. In germline, CDR1 is SGHDT, CDR2 YYEEEE. Trimming at V came to 4 bases and at J to 5 bases, leaving 10 bases not matched to a gene. CDR3 length: 15 residues.

As regards this clonotype: A much larger clone lies one base from this, so it may be a read error. The chain links TRBV7-8 to TRBJ1-1; possibly TRBD1 for D (5 bases). Deletions cut 2 bases from V and 5 bases from J, with 9 bases between. The CDR3 contains 13 residues. Germline CDR1 reads SGHVS; CDR2 reads FQNEAQ. CDR3 in DNA: TGTGCCAGCAGCTTATTGGAGGGGACTGAAGCTTTCTTT. It translates to CASSLLEGTEAFF. The full variable domain, its missing parts supplied by reference TRBV7-8 and TRBJ1-1, is GAGVSQSPRYKVAKRGQDVALRCDPISGHVSLFWYQQALGQGPEFLTYFQNEAQLDKSGLPSDRFFAERPEGSVSTLKIQRTQQEDSAVYLCASSLLEGTEAFFGQGTRLTVV.

This chain links TRBV7-2 with TRBJ2-3; possible D gene TRBD2, 6 bases. The CDR3 contains 15 residues. Germline values: CDR1 SGHTA, CDR2 FQGNSA. Trimming cost V 5 bases and J 4 bases, with 16 bases left between them. This CDR3 is CASSVRRLGPDTQYF. The CDR3 bases are TGTGCCAGCAGCGTCCGCCGACTAGGCCCAGATACGCAGTATTTT.

This chain connects TRBV18 to TRBJ2-2; D gene ambiguous. The CDR3 spans 12 residues. CDR1 KGHSH and CDR2 LQKENI come from the germline V gene. V lost 5 bases and J 4 bases, leaving 5 bases between the germline ends. The CDR3 loop reads CASSNPTGELFF. The CDR3 bases are TGTGCCAGCTCAAACCCCACCGGGGAGCTGTTTTTT.

This clonotype has at least ten counts. This chain uses TRBV12-3 or TRBV12-4 with TRBJ1-6; D is ambiguous. V lost 5 bases and J 7 bases, leaving 12 bases between the germline ends. CDR3 size: 14 residues. The CDR3: CASSPDGRNSPLHF. The CDR3 bases are TGTGCCAGCAGTCCTGACGGGAGAAATTCACCCCTCCACTTT.

This clonotype has a handful of counts. The chain links TRBV12-3 or TRBV12-4 to TRBJ2-7; D may correspond to TRBD1 or TRBD2 (5 bases each). V lost 10 bases and J lost 0, with 16 bases in between. CDR3 size: 14 residues. Here the CDR3 reads CATATGDHSYEQYF. CDR3 DNA: TGTGCCACCGCAACCGGGGACCACTCCTACGAGCAGTACTTC.

This sequence joins TRBV12-3 or TRBV12-4 and TRBJ1-5, with 9 bases identical to TRBD1. The CDR3 extends over 17 amino acids. V shed 5 bases and J 3 bases; nucleotides not matched to a gene: 11. This CDR3 is CASSPEVGTGFNQPQHF. In DNA form, the CDR3 reads TGTGCCAGCAGTCCCGAGGTCGGGACAGGGTTCAATCAGCCCCAGCATTTT.

This rearrangement joins TRBV27 to TRBJ2-6; no clear D. Germline CDR1 reads MNHEY; CDR2 reads SMNVEV (reference sequence). This CDR3 has 15 amino acids. The V gene lost 8 bases and the J gene lost 0 bases, with 11 bases spanning the gap. CDR3 residues: CASRSQSSGANVLTF. CDR3 DNA sequence: TGTGCCAGCCGCTCACAGTCCTCTGGGGCCAACGTCCTGACTTTC.

The CDR3 nucleotides read TGTGCCACCAGCCCCCCGGGGTACAATGAGCAGTTCTTC. Protein: CATSPPGYNEQFF. This rearrangement joins TRBV24-1 to TRBJ2-1, with D perhaps TRBD2 (5 bases). Germline CDR1 reads KGHDR; CDR2 reads SFDVKD. CDR3 length: 13 residues. V lost 7 bases and J 4 bases, leaving 10 bases between the germline ends.

CDR3 DNA: TGTGCCAGCAGGCAGACAGGGGCTGGTGGTGAAAAACTGTTTTTT. Its protein is CASRQTGAGGEKLFF. This chain joins TRBV6-5 and TRBJ1-4; 8 bases map to TRBD1. The CDR3 is made up of 15 amino acids. Looked up from germline, CDR1 is MNHEY and CDR2 is SVGAGI. The trim removed 6 bases at V and 7 bases at J, leaving 10 bases unmatched.

The V call is TRBV3-1, the J call TRBJ1-2; D unresolved. Germline CDR1 and CDR2: LGHDT and YNNKEL (reference sequence). V lost 0 bases, J lost 8 bases, and 7 bases lay in between. The CDR3 is made up of 12 amino acids. The CDR3, as DNA: TGTGCCAGCAGCCAAGATGAAAGAGGCTACACCTTC. Translated, it gives CASSQDERGYTF. Variable domain in full (rest from reference TRBV3-1 and TRBJ1-2): DTAVSQTPKYLVTQMGNDKSIKCEQNLGHDTMYWYKQDSKKFLKIMFSYNNKELIINETVPNRFSPKSPDKAHLNLHINSLELGDSAVYFCASSQDERGYTFGSGTRLTVV.

This clonotype has a handful of counts. The chain links TRBV20-1 to TRBJ2-3; 12 positions match TRBD2. V shed 7 bases and J 4 bases; nucleotides not matched to a gene: 6. Germline V CDR1 and CDR2: DFQATT, SNEGSKA (reference sequence). This CDR3 is 14 amino acids long. The CDR3 DNA reads TGCAGTGTCCGACCTAGCGGGGGGGCAGATACGCAGTATTTT. This gives the protein CSVRPSGGADTQYF.

This clonotype was detected many times. This chain connects TRBV3-1 to TRBJ2-3; 10 bases agree with TRBD2. The J segment lost 2 bases and the V segment lost 4 bases, leaving 3 bases of the junction unmatched. The CDR3 is 15 residues long. Germline V CDR1 and CDR2: LGHDT, YNNKEL (reference sequence). The CDR3 region is CASSPSGGPTDTQYF. For the CDR3, the DNA is TGTGCCAGCAGCCCTAGCGGGGGTCCCACAGATACGCAGTATTTT.

This sequence joins TRBV5-1 and TRBJ2-1; D perhaps matches TRBD1 (6 bases). The length of the CDR3 is 15 residues. V was pared by 4 bases and J by 5 bases, with 16 bases between. The germline V gene has CDR1 SGHRS and CDR2 YFSETQ. The CDR3 reads CASSATGQPDNEQFF. CDR3 nucleotide sequence: TGCGCCAGCAGCGCCACGGGACAACCCGACAATGAGCAGTTCTTC.

In its sample, this clonotype was seen a few times. This chain links TRBV11-2 with TRBJ2-5, with D maybe TRBD2 (7 bases). The germline V and J ends were trimmed by 8 bases and 9 bases, with 16 bases remaining between them. Germline lookup yields CDR1 SGHAT and CDR2 FQNNGV. This CDR3 region has 12 residues. The CDR3 protein is CASAGAPPPQYF. The CDR3 DNA reads TGTGCCAGCGCGGGGGCCCCTCCTCCCCAGTACTTC.

Worth noting for this clonotype: Just one base apart from a much larger clone, this may be a read error. This chain connects TRBV7-3 to TRBJ1-1; TRBD1 is a possible D gene (6 bases). Germline V lookup: CDR1 SGHTA, CDR2 FQGTGA. There are 13 residues in the CDR3. The CDR3 region is CSSSLLQGTEAFF. DNA of the CDR3: TGTTCCAGCAGCTTATTACAGGGAACTGAAGCTTTCTTT.

This clonotype was seen only a few times. A junction boundary mismatches the germline segment, possibly from a read error. The chain links TRBV7-2 to TRBJ2-1; TRBD1 or TRBD2 may be the D gene (5 bases each). The CDR3 contains 11 residues. Germline CDR1 is SGHTA and CDR2 is FQGNSA. Written as DNA, the CDR3 is TGTGCCAGCAGCTTGGGGACCTTCCGGATCTTC. Translating gives CASSLGTFRIF.

This clonotype was counted only a few times. The chain combines TRBV5-1 with TRBJ2-1; 14 nucleotides align to TRBD2. Unmatched junction bases numbered 11, after V lost 7 bases and J lost 8 bases. CDR1 and CDR2 from the germline V gene are SGHRS and YFSETQ. This CDR3 contains 16 residues. CDR3 residues: CASGFSGLAGGDEQFF. CDR3 in DNA: TGCGCCAGCGGGTTTTCTGGACTAGCGGGGGGCGATGAGCAGTTCTTC.

A few counts support this clonotype. The chain uses TRBV28 and TRBJ2-7; 7 bases map to TRBD1. Germline trimming cut 2 bases from V and 3 bases from J; bases unmatched to any gene: 1. Germline CDR1 MDHEN, CDR2 SYDVKM. This CDR3 spans 13 amino acids. In nucleotides, the CDR3 is TGTGCCAGCAGTTTACCAGGGGGCTACGAGCAGTACGTC. Encoded protein: CASSLPGGYEQYV.

Notes on this clonotype: With a much larger clone just one base away, this may be a read error. J is TRBJ2-7 and V is TRBV20-1; TRBD2 might be the D (6 bases). V shed 6 bases and J shed 4 bases, with 13 bases lying between them. Germline CDR1 and CDR2: DFQATT and SNEGSKA (reference sequence). The CDR3 extends over 12 amino acids. The CDR3 protein is CSAASAGYEQYF. The DNA for the CDR3 is TGCAGTGCGGCTAGCGCGGGGTACGAGCAGTACTTC.

J is TRBJ1-3 and V is TRBV12-3 or TRBV12-4, with D hard to call. The CDR3 totals 15 residues. V lost 6 bases and J lost 0, with 12 bases in between. The CDR3 nucleotides are TGTGCCAGCAGGCGTAACCTCCTCTCTGGAAACACCATATATTTT. Encoded protein: CASRRNLLSGNTIYF.

A few counts support this clonotype. The rearrangement links TRBV4-3 to TRBJ1-1; TRBD1 might be the D (5 bases). The germline V gene has CDR1 LGHNA and CDR2 YSLEER. The CDR3 consists of 15 residues. Trimming shortened V by 1 base and J by 1 base, and 10 bases separated the two germline ends. DNA for the CDR3: TGCGCCAGCAGCCAAGCTGGGCAGGGGAACACTGAAGCTTTCTTT. It translates to CASSQAGQGNTEAFF.

This clonotype was detected only a few times. The chain carries TRBV7-9 and TRBJ1-6, with D perhaps matching TRBD1 (5 bases). Germline CDR1 and CDR2: SEHNR and FQNEAQ (reference sequence). The CDR3 covers 17 residues. The ends were cut back, 1 base at V and 4 bases at J, with 14 bases in the middle. CDR3 sequence: CASSLGHRQFYNSPLHF. In nucleotides, the CDR3 is TGTGCCAGCAGCTTAGGCCATCGACAGTTTTATAATTCACCCCTCCACTTT.

This clonotype was seen repeatedly, ten times or more. The chain employs TRBV10-3 and TRBJ2-3; D is tentatively TRBD1 or TRBD2 (5 bases each). The CDR3 sequence is 15 residues long. The germline V gene has CDR1 ENHRY and CDR2 SYGVKD. The V gene lost 6 bases and the J gene lost 0 bases, with 13 bases spanning the gap. The CDR3 spells CAISRDGRSTDTQYF. The CDR3 nucleotides are TGTGCCATCAGCCGGGACGGCCGTAGCACAGATACGCAGTATTTT.

This clonotype was detected many times. The chain is built from TRBV7-2 and TRBJ2-5; 8 bases fit TRBD1. The V and J ends lost 5 bases and 2 bases, in that order; junction bases with no gene match: 4. This CDR3 has 14 residues. Germline V gives CDR1 SGHTA, CDR2 FQGNSA. This CDR3 reads CASSNRGAQETQYF. The CDR3 DNA reads as TGTGCCAGCAGCAACAGGGGGGCGCAAGAGACCCAGTACTTC.

This clonotype was seen a few times. The genes are TRBV6-5 and TRBJ2-1, with 7 bases that match TRBD1. CDR3 length: 14 amino acids. Germline trimming cut 0 bases from V and 6 bases from J; bases unmatched to any gene: 2. CDR1 MNHEY and CDR2 SVGAGI come from the germline V gene. This chain's CDR3 is CASSYSGQINEQFF. The CDR3 coding sequence is TGTGCCAGCAGTTACTCGGGACAGATCAATGAGCAGTTCTTC.

With regard to this clonotype: Germline is not matched at one junction end, which may reflect a read error. The chain carries TRBV9 and TRBJ2-5, with TRBD1 as a possible D gene (5 bases). Germline loops: CDR1 SGDLS, CDR2 YYNGEE. CDR3 length: 15 amino acids. The CDR3 sequence is CASSVVGEFQESQYF. CDR3 nucleotide sequence: TGTGCCAGCAGCGTAGTAGGGGAATTCCAAGAGAGCCAGTACTTC.